This is a list of T cell receptor beta chains from one sample in a study of T cell repertoires in cytomegalovirus infection. Each CDR3 protein gets one entry after TCRdb re-called the reads with MiXCR. The table has around 300,000 distinct CDR3 sequences, around 9.5% seen once. Sequenced: PBMCs. The receptors derive from a human donor in good health (CMV status not recorded). Some clones in this sample may be carry-over from other donors' samples. The CDR3 runs from the conserved cysteine through the conserved F or W. A D gene is named only where the DNA matches it firmly. Not all rows give a size; the values are once, few, many and, for expanded clones, a class.

V gene,clone size,J gene,D gene,CDR3 protein,CDR3 DNA
TRBV7-2,few,TRBJ1-2,-,CASSLVAGSGGYTF,TGTGCCAGCAGCTTAGTAGCAGGGAGCGGTGGCTACACCTTC
TRBV27,-,TRBJ2-1,-,CASSLWLNNEQFF,TGTGCCAGCAGTTTATGGCTTAACAATGAGCAGTTCTTC
TRBV2,few,TRBJ2-2,-,CASSEVGLNTGELFF,TGTGCCAGCAGTGAAGTGGGACTGAACACCGGGGAGCTGTTTTTT
TRBV7-6,many,TRBJ2-7,TRBD2,CASSPNPGLAGSEQYF,TGTGCCAGCAGCCCCAACCCGGGGCTAGCGGGAAGCGAGCAGTACTTC
TRBV15,-,TRBJ2-4,-,CATSQRPSVLNIQYF,TGTGCCACCAGCCAAAGACCCTCTGTTTTAAACATTCAGTACTTC
TRBV7-2,many,TRBJ1-2,TRBD1,CASSNPQGGLYYGYTF,TGTGCCAGCTCCAACCCCCAGGGGGGGCTATACTATGGCTACACCTTC
TRBV19,many,TRBJ1-5,-,CASSSRDTGVKPQHF,TGTGCCAGTAGTTCCCGGGACACGGGGGTGAAGCCCCAGCATTTT
TRBV12-3/TRBV12-4,many,TRBJ2-3,-,CASSYRRARGDTQYF,TGTGCCAGCAGTTACCGACGGGCTAGAGGAGATACGCAGTATTTT
TRBV28,-,TRBJ1-5,TRBD1,CASSFRDRGQEPQHF,TGTGCCAGCAGTTTCCGGGACAGGGGGCAGGAGCCCCAGCATTTT
TRBV7-9,few,TRBJ2-7,TRBD1,CASGKGQGVYEQYF,TGTGCCAGCGGAAAGGGACAGGGCGTTTACGAGCAGTACTTC
TRBV5-5,-,TRBJ2-5,-,CASSFGGSTQYF,TGTGCCAGCAGCTTCGGTGGATCGACCCAGTACTTC
TRBV12-3/TRBV12-4,many,TRBJ1-4,-,CASSLGLRGTNEKLFF,TGTGCCAGCAGTTTGGGCTTGAGGGGTACTAATGAAAAACTGTTTTTT
TRBV29-1,-,TRBJ1-2,-,CSVEGGHTF,TGCAGCGTTGAAGGGGGGCACACCTTC
TRBV20-1,-,TRBJ1-2,-,CSAREAPPRAGYTF,TGCAGTGCTAGAGAGGCCCCACCTCGGGCGGGCTACACCTTC
TRBV7-7,many,TRBJ1-1,TRBD1,CASSPAGTGGPDTEAFF,TGTGCCAGCAGCCCAGCCGGGACAGGGGGCCCAGACACTGAAGCTTTCTTT
TRBV4-3,-,TRBJ2-3,-,CASSQRRVGTDTQYF,TGCGCCAGCAGCCAACGGAGGGTGGGCACAGATACGCAGTATTTT
TRBV7-3,few,TRBJ2-3,TRBD2,CASSPGLAGAPGDTQYF,TGTGCCAGCAGCCCGGGACTAGCGGGAGCCCCGGGAGATACGCAGTATTTT
TRBV6-1,many,TRBJ2-1,TRBD2,CASSPAGGSYNEQFF,TGTGCCAGCAGTCCTGCGGGGGGCTCCTACAATGAGCAGTTCTTC
TRBV25-1,-,TRBJ1-1,-,CASSEFGRENTEAFF,TGTGCCAGCAGTGAATTCGGTCGGGAGAACACTGAAGCTTTCTTT
TRBV28,few,TRBJ2-4,TRBD1,CASNTDRGAKNIQYF,TGTGCCAGCAACACAGACAGGGGAGCCAAAAACATTCAGTACTTC
TRBV7-4,few,TRBJ1-2,-,CASSQRLLETSNYGYTF,TGTGCCAGCAGCCAAAGGCTATTGGAGACCTCTAACTATGGCTACACCTTC
TRBV28,few,TRBJ2-1,TRBD2,CASIQRGSFYEQFF,TGTGCCAGCATCCAGCGGGGGTCTTTCTATGAGCAGTTCTTC
TRBV6-1,-,TRBJ2-1,-,CASTTRGYNEQFF,TGTGCCAGCACTACCAGGGGATACAATGAGCAGTTCTTC
TRBV28,many,TRBJ2-2,-,CASRASTGRTGELFF,TGTGCCAGCAGGGCCTCGACAGGGAGGACCGGGGAGCTGTTTTTT
TRBV6-6,-,TRBJ2-5,-,CASTQWGPGEETQYF,TGTGCCAGCACCCAGTGGGGTCCAGGGGAAGAGACCCAGTACTTC
TRBV6-2/TRBV6-3,few,TRBJ2-1,-,CASSPFRVGVNEQFF,TGTGCCAGCAGTCCCTTTCGGGTGGGAGTTAATGAGCAGTTCTTC
TRBV7-2,few,TRBJ1-2,TRBD1,CASSLAGDRVYGYTF,TGTGCCAGCAGCTTAGCGGGGGACAGGGTCTATGGCTACACCTTC
TRBV20-1,-,TRBJ1-6,-,CSARDGSSYNSPLHF,TGCAGTGCTAGAGACGGGAGCTCCTATAATTCACCCCTCCACTTT
TRBV7-2,many,TRBJ2-1,TRBD2,CASGLAGGLWNEQFF,TGTGCCAGCGGTCTAGCGGGAGGGCTGTGGAATGAGCAGTTCTTC
TRBV5-5,few,TRBJ2-2,TRBD1,CASSLWTGGNTGELFF,TGTGCCAGCAGCCTTTGGACAGGGGGCAACACCGGGGAGCTGTTTTTT
TRBV7-9,few,TRBJ1-5,-,CASGPGRSNQPQHF,TGTGCCAGCGGACCGGGACGATCGAATCAGCCCCAGCATTTT
TRBV10-2,-,TRBJ2-5,-,CASSVVEETQYF,TGCGCCAGCAGTGTGGTGGAAGAGACCCAGTACTTC
TRBV27,few,TRBJ1-2,TRBD1,CASSDRDRYGYTF,TGTGCCAGCAGTGACAGGGATCGCTATGGCTACACCTTC
TRBV7-2,many,TRBJ1-6,-,CASSFRETSPLHF,TGTGCCAGCAGCTTTAGAGAGACCTCACCCCTCCACTTT
TRBV18,-,TRBJ2-5,-,CATGKRNQETQYF,TGTGCCACCGGCAAGCGGAACCAAGAGACCCAGTACTTC
TRBV20-1,few,TRBJ2-4,-,CSTKTGLAKNIQYF,TGCAGCACAAAGACAGGACTAGCCAAAAACATTCAGTACTTC
TRBV11-2,few,TRBJ2-2,TRBD2,CASRAGGPGTGELFF,TGTGCCAGCAGAGCGGGGGGGCCGGGCACCGGGGAGCTGTTTTTT
TRBV5-6,once,TRBJ2-2,-,CASSFSGTPNTGELLF,TGTGCCAGCAGCTTTTCCGGGACACCGAACACCGGGGAGCTGTTATTT
TRBV25-1,few,TRBJ2-1,-,CASSEGLPGDEQFF,TGTGCCAGCAGTGAAGGGCTCCCAGGGGATGAGCAGTTCTTC